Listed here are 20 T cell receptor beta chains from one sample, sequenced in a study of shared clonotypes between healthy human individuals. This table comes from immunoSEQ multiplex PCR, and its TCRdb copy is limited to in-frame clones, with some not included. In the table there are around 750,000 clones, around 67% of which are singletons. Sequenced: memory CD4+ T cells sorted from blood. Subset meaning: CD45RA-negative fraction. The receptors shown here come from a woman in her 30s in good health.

The CDR3 sequence: CASSSLGYEAFF. The CDR3, as DNA: TGTGCCAGTAGCTCCCTCGGGTATGAAGCTTTCTTT. V gene TRBV19 combines with J gene TRBJ1-1; no definite D call. This CDR3 has 12 amino acids. CDR1 is LNHDA, CDR2 SQIVND, per germline (reference sequence). The germline V and J ends were trimmed by 6 bases and 7 bases, with 12 bases remaining between them. Filled out from reference TRBV19 and TRBJ1-1, the complete variable domain reads DGGITQSPKYLFRKEGQNVTLSCEQNLNHDAMYWYRQDPGQGLRLIYYSQIVNDFQKGDIAEGYSVSREKKESFPLTVTSAQKNPTAFYLCASSSLGYEAFFGQGTRLTVV.

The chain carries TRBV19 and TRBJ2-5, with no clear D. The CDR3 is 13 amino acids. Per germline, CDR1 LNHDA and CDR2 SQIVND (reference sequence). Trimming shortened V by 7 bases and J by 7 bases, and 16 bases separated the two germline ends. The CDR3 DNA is TGTGCCAGTACTCACCGAGGCCTAGGGACCCAGTACTTC. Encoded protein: CASTHRGLGTQYF.

The CDR3 region is CASIQGIGQTYEQYF. Here the CDR3 DNA reads TGTGCCAGCATCCAAGGAATCGGACAGACCTACGAGCAGTACTTC. J is TRBJ2-7 and V is TRBV6-1; weak D call: TRBD1 (6 bases). Trimming took 7 bases from V and 2 from J, leaving 18 bases between them. Germline V CDR1 and CDR2: MNHNS, SASEGT. The CDR3 contains 15 residues.

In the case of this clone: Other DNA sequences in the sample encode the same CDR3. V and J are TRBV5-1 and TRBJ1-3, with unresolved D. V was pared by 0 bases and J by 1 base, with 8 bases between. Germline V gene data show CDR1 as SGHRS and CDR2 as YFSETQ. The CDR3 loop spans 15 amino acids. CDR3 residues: CASSLGGESGNTIYF. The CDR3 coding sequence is TGCGCCAGCAGCTTGGGCGGAGAATCTGGAAACACCATATATTTT.

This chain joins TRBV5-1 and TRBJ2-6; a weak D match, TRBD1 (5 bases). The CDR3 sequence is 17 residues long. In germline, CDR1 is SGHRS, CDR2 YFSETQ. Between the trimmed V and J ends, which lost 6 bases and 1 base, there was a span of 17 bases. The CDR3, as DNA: TGCGCCAGCACCCTTCTTCTAGGGGCGTCTGGGGCCAACGTCCTGACTTTC. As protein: CASTLLLGASGANVLTF.

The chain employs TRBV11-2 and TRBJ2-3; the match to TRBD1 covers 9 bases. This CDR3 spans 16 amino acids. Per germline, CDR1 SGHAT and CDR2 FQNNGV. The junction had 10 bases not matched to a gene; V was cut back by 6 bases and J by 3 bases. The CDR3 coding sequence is TGTGCCAGCAGACCAGGGACAGGGTTTATTACAGATACGCAGTATTTT. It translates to CASRPGTGFITDTQYF.

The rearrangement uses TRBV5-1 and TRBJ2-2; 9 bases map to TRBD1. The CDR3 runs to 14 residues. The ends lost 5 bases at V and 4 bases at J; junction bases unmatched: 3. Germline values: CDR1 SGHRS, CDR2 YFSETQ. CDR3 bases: TGCGCCAGCAGGTCGACAGGGGGCACCGGGGAGCTGTTTTTT. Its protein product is CASRSTGGTGELFF.

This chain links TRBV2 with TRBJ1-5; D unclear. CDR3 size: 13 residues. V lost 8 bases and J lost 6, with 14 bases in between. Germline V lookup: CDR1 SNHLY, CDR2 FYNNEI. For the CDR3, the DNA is TGTGCCAGCGTTTTGGCCGGCGGTCAGCCCCAGCATTTT. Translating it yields CASVLAGGQPQHF. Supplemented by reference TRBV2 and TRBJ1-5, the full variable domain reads EPEVTQTPSHQVTQMGQEVILRCVPISNHLYFYWYRQILGQKVEFLVSFYNNEISEKSEIFDDQFSVERPDGSNFTLKIRSTKLEDSAMYFCASVLAGGQPQHFGDGTRLSIL.

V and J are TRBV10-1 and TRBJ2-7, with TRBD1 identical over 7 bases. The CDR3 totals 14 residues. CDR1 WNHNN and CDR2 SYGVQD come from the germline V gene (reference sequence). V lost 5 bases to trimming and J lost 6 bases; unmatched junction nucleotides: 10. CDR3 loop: CASSPGQRTAEQYF. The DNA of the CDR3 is TGCGCCAGCAGTCCGGGACAGCGAACGGCCGAGCAGTACTTC.

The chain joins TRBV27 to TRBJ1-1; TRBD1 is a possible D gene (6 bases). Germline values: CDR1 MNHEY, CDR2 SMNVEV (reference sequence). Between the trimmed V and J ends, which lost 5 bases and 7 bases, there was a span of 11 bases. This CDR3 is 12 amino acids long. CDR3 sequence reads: CASSRLQGEAFF. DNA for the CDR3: TGTGCCAGCAGTCGACTACAGGGTGAAGCTTTCTTT.

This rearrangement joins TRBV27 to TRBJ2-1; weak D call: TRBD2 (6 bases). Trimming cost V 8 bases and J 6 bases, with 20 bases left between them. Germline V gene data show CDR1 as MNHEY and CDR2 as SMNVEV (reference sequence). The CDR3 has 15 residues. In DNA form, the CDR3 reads TGTGCCAGCGCCCTTGGGGAGACTAGGATCAATGAGCAGTTCTTC. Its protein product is CASALGETRINEQFF.

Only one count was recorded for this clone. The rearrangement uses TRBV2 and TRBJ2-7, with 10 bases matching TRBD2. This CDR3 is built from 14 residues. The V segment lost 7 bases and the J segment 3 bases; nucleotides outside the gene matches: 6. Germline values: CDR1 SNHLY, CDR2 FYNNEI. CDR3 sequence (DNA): TGTGCCAGCACTGGGACTAGCGCGCACTACGAGCAGTACTTC. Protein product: CASTGTSAHYEQYF.

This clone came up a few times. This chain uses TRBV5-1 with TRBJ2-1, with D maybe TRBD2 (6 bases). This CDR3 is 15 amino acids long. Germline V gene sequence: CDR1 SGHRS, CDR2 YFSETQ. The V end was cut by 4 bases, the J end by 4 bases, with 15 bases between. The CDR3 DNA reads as TGCGCCAGCAGCCAACAGTCGAGCGGGTACAATGAGCAGTTCTTC. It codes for CASSQQSSGYNEQFF.

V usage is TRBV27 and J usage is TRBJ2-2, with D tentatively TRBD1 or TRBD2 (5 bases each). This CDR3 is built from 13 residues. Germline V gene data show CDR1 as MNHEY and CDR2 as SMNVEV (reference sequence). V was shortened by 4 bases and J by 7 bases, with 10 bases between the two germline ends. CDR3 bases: TGTGCCAGCAGTTCGGGACGTCACGGGGAGCTGTTTTTT. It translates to CASSSGRHGELFF.

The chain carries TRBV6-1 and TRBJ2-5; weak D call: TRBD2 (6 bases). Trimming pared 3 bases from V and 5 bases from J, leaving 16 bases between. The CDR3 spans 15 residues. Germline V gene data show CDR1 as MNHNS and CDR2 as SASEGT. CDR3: CASSDMASVFETQYF. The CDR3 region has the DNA TGTGCCAGCAGTGATATGGCTAGCGTTTTTGAGACCCAGTACTTC.

The CDR3, as DNA: TGCGCCAGCAGCCTATTCCTGGCAGATACGCAGTATTTT. It encodes CASSLFLADTQYF. The chain uses TRBV10-1 and TRBJ2-3; D call uncertain. The V end was cut by 6 bases, the J end by 4 bases, with 11 bases between. This CDR3 region has 13 residues. Germline values: CDR1 WNHNN, CDR2 SYGVQD (reference sequence).

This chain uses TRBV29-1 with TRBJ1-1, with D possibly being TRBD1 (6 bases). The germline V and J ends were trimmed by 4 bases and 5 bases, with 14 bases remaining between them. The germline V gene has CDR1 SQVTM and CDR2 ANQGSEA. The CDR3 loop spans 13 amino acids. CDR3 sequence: CSVVGRGNTEAFF. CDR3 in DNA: TGCAGCGTTGTTGGCAGGGGAAATACTGAAGCTTTCTTT.

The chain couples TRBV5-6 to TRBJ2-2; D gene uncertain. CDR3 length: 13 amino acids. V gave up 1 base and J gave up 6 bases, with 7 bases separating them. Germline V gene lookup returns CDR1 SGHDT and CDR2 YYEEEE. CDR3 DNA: TGTGCCAGCAGCTTGCATGGGCCCGGGGAGCTGTTTTTT. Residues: CASSLHGPGELFF.

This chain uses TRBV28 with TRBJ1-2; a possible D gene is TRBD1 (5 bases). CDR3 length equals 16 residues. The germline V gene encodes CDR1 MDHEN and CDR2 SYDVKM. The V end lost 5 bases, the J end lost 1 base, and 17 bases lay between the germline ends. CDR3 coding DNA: TGTGCCAGCAGTCTGAGGCGGACAAAGTTTAACTATGGCTACACCTTC. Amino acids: CASSLRRTKFNYGYTF.

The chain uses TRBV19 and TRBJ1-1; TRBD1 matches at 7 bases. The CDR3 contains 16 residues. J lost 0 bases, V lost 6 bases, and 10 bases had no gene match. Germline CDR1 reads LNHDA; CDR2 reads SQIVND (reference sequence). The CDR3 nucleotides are TGTGCCAGTAGCCAACCCCGACAGGGACTGAACACTGAAGCTTTCTTT. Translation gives CASSQPRQGLNTEAFF.